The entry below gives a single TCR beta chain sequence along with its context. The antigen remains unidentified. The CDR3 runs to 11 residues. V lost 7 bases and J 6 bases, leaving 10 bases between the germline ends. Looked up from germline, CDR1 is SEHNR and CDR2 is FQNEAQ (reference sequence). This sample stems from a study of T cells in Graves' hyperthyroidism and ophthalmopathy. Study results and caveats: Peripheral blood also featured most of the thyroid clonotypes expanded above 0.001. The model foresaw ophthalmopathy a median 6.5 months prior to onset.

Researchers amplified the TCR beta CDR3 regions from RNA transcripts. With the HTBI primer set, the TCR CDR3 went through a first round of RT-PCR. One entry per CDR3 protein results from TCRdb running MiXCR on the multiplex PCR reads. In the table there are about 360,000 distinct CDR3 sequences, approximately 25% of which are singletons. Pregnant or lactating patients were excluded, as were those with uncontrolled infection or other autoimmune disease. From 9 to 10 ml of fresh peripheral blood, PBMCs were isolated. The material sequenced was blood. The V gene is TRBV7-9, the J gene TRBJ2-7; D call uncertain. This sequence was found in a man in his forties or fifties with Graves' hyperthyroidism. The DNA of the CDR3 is TGTGCCAGCACGAATTCGTTCGAGCAGTACTTC. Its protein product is CASTNSFEQYF.